Listed below are T cell receptor beta chains from one sample, sequenced in a study of cytomegalovirus exposure and HLA in healthy donors. Sequencing was performed with immunoSEQ multiplex PCR; in TCRdb, only in-frame clones are kept and a portion is missing. The sample shows over 130,000 clones, around 78% of them seen only once. Sample: PBMCs. These receptors were taken from a woman in her thirties or forties in good health and CMV-seropositive. Both conserved end residues are part of each CDR3. Each record gives: D gene, V gene, J gene, clone size, CDR3 DNA, CDR3 protein. A D gene is named only where the DNA matches it firmly. Not every row has a clone size; where given, it reads once, few, many or a size class.

TRBD1,TRBV7-9,TRBJ2-1,few,TGTGCCAGCAGCTCAAAAAATAAATACAGGGGGCCTACTTACAATGAGCAGTTCTTC,CASSSKNKYRGPTYNEQFF
TRBD1,TRBV7-9,TRBJ2-3,-,TGTTCCAGCAGCCTGGGACAGGGGGAACATTTTGGCACAGATACGCAGTATTTT,CSSSLGQGEHFGTDTQYF
-,TRBV13,TRBJ2-7,-,TGTGCCAGCAGCTTGGACAGAAGGGGAGGGGAGCAGTACTTC,CASSLDRRGGEQYF
-,TRBV6-1,TRBJ1-2,few,TGTGCCAGCAGTGAAGGGGGCCAGATAATCAACTATGGCTACACCTTC,CASSEGGQIINYGYTF
-,TRBV5-6,TRBJ2-1,few,TGTGCCAGCACCCTGGCGGGCGTAGTAGGCAATGAGCAGTTCTTC,CASTLAGVVGNEQFF
TRBD2,TRBV7-9,TRBJ2-1,-,TGTGCCAGCAGCCCGCGGGGGAGCTCCTACAATGAGCAGTTCTTC,CASSPRGSSYNEQFF
TRBD1,TRBV19,TRBJ2-5,-,TGTGCCAGTAGTATCCTAGGGACAGGGGAATTAAAGACCCAGTACTTC,CASSILGTGELKTQYF
-,TRBV27,TRBJ1-4,-,TGTGCCAGCAGTTTAAGTGCGGGACGGAAACTGTTTTTT,CASSLSAGRKLFF
-,TRBV6-6,TRBJ2-2,few,TGTGCCAGCAGTTGGCAGACTCCCGGGGAGCTGTTTTTT,CASSWQTPGELFF
TRBD1,TRBV5-1,TRBJ2-5,-,TGCGCCAGCAGCTTGGCTGCGGCAGGGGGCCGACCAAAGTACTTC,CASSLAAAGGRPKYF
TRBD2,TRBV7-9,TRBJ2-1,-,TGTGCCAGCAAAATAGCGGGAGTCTACAATGAGCAGTTCTTC,CASKIAGVYNEQFF
TRBD2,TRBV14,TRBJ2-7,-,TGTGCCAGCAGCCAAGGGGGGGGGAGCACAAGGGAGCAGTACTTC,CASSQGGGSTREQYF
TRBD2,TRBV7-8,TRBJ2-1,once,TGTGCCAGCAGCTTAGCGCGGGAGAGGTATTCCGATGAGCAGTTCTTC,CASSLARERYSDEQFF
-,TRBV6-1,TRBJ1-5,-,TGTGCCAGCAGTGAACGGGACAACAATCAGCCCCAGCATTTT,CASSERDNNQPQHF
TRBD2,TRBV5-1,TRBJ2-7,-,TGCGCCAGCAGTTCTACTAGCGGGTCGAGGGAGCAGTACTTC,CASSSTSGSREQYF
TRBD1,TRBV28,TRBJ1-2,-,TGTGCCAGCAGGAATCCCGGGACAGGGGGGAACTATGGCTACACCTTC,CASRNPGTGGNYGYTF
TRBD1,TRBV7-9,TRBJ1-3,-,TGTGCCAGCAGCTTCGCGACAGGGGGCGCGGGAAACACCATATATTTT,CASSFATGGAGNTIYF
TRBD2,TRBV5-1,TRBJ2-7,-,TGCGCCAGCAGCTTGGGCGCTAGCGGGGGATACGAGCAGTACTTC,CASSLGASGGYEQYF
-,TRBV4-2,TRBJ1-5,-,TGTGCCAGCAGCCCCAATGGGCCGAGTCATAGCAATCAGCCCCAGCATTTT,CASSPNGPSHSNQPQHF
-,TRBV7-3,TRBJ1-3,few,TGTGCCAGCAGCCCACCGGGGGGCAACACCATATATTTT,CASSPPGGNTIYF
TRBD2,TRBV4-1,TRBJ2-1,-,TGCGCCAGCAGCCAAGTTAAGACTAGCGGAAAACGTCGATTCTTC,CASSQVKTSGKRRFF
TRBD2,TRBV5-1,TRBJ2-2,-,TGCGCCAGCAGCTCTTACAGCGGGAGAACAGTCGGGGAGCTGTTTTTT,CASSSYSGRTVGELFF
TRBD1,TRBV5-6,TRBJ1-1,-,TGTGCCAGCAGCTGGGACAGGGATACTGAAGCTTTCTTT,CASSWDRDTEAFF
-,TRBV18,TRBJ2-5,few,TGTGCCAGCTCACCAGGCGGGGACTGGGCCCAGTACTTC,CASSPGGDWAQYF
-,TRBV6-1,TRBJ1-3,-,TGTGCCAGCAGCGTGATCGAGGCCTCTGGAAACACCATATATTTT,CASSVIEASGNTIYF
TRBD1,TRBV25-1,TRBJ2-3,-,TGTGCCAGCAGTGTGGACAGGACCCCGGGAGATACGCAGTATTTT,CASSVDRTPGDTQYF
-,TRBV27,TRBJ2-1,-,TGTGCCAGCAGTGTGGAAGGGGATTCCTACAATGAGCAGTTCTTC,CASSVEGDSYNEQFF
TRBD2,TRBV27,TRBJ2-1,once,TGTGCCAGCAGGGGACTAGCGGGTCCCAATGAGCAGTTCTTC,CASRGLAGPNEQFF
-,TRBV7-8,TRBJ2-7,-,TGTGCCAGCAGCTTAGGGGGCGGGGTGTTTTTGTCGGAGCAGTACTTC,CASSLGGGVFLSEQYF
-,TRBV27,TRBJ2-7,-,TGTGCCAGCAGTCCCGGTACTCTTCGTGAGCAGTACTTC,CASSPGTLREQYF
-,TRBV27,TRBJ2-5,-,TGTGCCAGCAGTTTAATTCCCCCACGCCTACACTCCTCTAGGGAGACCCAGTACTTC,CASSLIPPRLHSSRETQYF
TRBD1,TRBV27,TRBJ2-3,-,TGTGCCAGCAGCCAGACAGGGCCCCTCACAGATACGCAGTATTTT,CASSQTGPLTDTQYF
-,TRBV6-1,TRBJ1-2,few,TGTGCCAGCAGATTAAACAGGGAAGGGAACTATGGCTACACCTTC,CASRLNREGNYGYTF
TRBD1,TRBV4-1,TRBJ2-1,-,TGCGCCAGCAGCTCCGGGACAGGAGCCTATCGCCTAAGTAATGAGCAGTTCTTC,CASSSGTGAYRLSNEQFF
TRBD1,TRBV2,TRBJ1-5,-,TGTGCCAGCAGTTTCGACAGGGGGAATCAGCCCCAGCATTTT,CASSFDRGNQPQHF
TRBD2,TRBV30,TRBJ2-7,-,TGTGCCTGGAGTGGGGGGGGAGGCCCCTCCTACGAGCAGTACTTC,CAWSGGGGPSYEQYF
TRBD2,TRBV9,TRBJ2-1,few,TGTGCCAGCAGCGTAGGCGGGAGTTTTTACAATGAGCAGTTCTTC,CASSVGGSFYNEQFF
-,TRBV5-4,TRBJ2-1,-,TGTGCCAGCCTAGGGGTCGGCAATGAGCAGTTCTTC,CASLGVGNEQFF
-,TRBV19,TRBJ1-4,few,TGTGCCAGTAACCCCGGGTTCGGGGTAGGGGAAAAACTGTTTTTT,CASNPGFGVGEKLFF
-,TRBV2,TRBJ2-1,few,TGTGCCAGCAGTGGTGAGGGAAGAAATGAGCAGTTCTTC,CASSGEGRNEQFF
-,TRBV2,TRBJ2-7,-,TGTGCCAGCAGTGATCAAGGGACTCTTTCCGAGCAGTACTTC,CASSDQGTLSEQYF
-,TRBV28,TRBJ2-5,-,TGTGCCAGCAGCCGGGGAAACCAAGAGACCCAGTACTTC,CASSRGNQETQYF
TRBD1,TRBV4-2,TRBJ2-2,-,TGTGCCAGCAGAGCCGGGACAGGGGTGACCGGGGAGCTGTTTTTT,CASRAGTGVTGELFF
-,TRBV5-1,TRBJ1-1,few,TGCGCCAGCAGCCTGGGACTGGGGAACACTGAAGCTTTCTTT,CASSLGLGNTEAFF
-,TRBV15,TRBJ2-1,-,TGTGCCACCAGCAGTCCACCCGGCTCCTACAATGAGCAGTTCTTC,CATSSPPGSYNEQFF
TRBD1,TRBV30,TRBJ1-1,-,TGTGCCTGGACCGAACAGGGGGCGGAACGAGCTTTCTTT,CAWTEQGAERAFF
-,TRBV5-1,TRBJ2-3,-,TGCGCCAGCAGCTTCAGGTTCAGCACAGATACGCAGTATTTT,CASSFRFSTDTQYF
TRBD2,TRBV6-1,TRBJ2-1,-,TGTGCCAGCAGTGGGGGACTAGCGGGAGCAAAGGAGCAGTTCTTC,CASSGGLAGAKEQFF
TRBD1,TRBV6-1,TRBJ1-3,few,TGTGCCAGCACCAGGGGGTCAGGGTCCGGAAACACCATATATTTT,CASTRGSGSGNTIYF
-,TRBV18,TRBJ2-7,few,TGTGCCAGCTCACCCGGGGATGTAAGGTCCTACGAGCAGTACTTC,CASSPGDVRSYEQYF
-,TRBV7-8,TRBJ2-7,few,TGTGCCAGCAGCTTAACTCCCGGGATCCTCTACGAGCAGTACTTC,CASSLTPGILYEQYF
-,TRBV14,TRBJ2-7,few,TGTGCCAGCAGCCAAGGCTTAGCGTTTATCTACGAGCAGTACTTC,CASSQGLAFIYEQYF
TRBD2,TRBV18,TRBJ2-7,-,TGTGCCAGCTCACCTCGGGGACTAGCGGGAGACGAGCAGTACTTC,CASSPRGLAGDEQYF
-,TRBV10-3,TRBJ2-7,-,TGTGCCATCAGTGCCCCGGGCCACGGGGGCGAGCAGTACTTC,CAISAPGHGGEQYF
-,TRBV15,TRBJ2-3,few,TGTGCCACCCCCTTGTATGGCAGGGTAACAGATACGCAGTATTTT,CATPLYGRVTDTQYF
TRBD2,TRBV7-9,TRBJ2-7,-,TGTGCCACCAGGCTCTGGAGTTCTAGCGGGACCTACGAGCAGTACTTC,CATRLWSSSGTYEQYF